A selection of T cell receptor beta chains follows, all from one sample in a study of blood T cell repertoires in COVID-19. Generated by immunoSEQ multiplex PCR, the TCRdb table keeps only in-frame clones and is missing some. The sample lists around 250,000 clones, about 87% occurring once. Sequenced material: PBMCs or T cells enriched from blood (not recorded which). The receptor source for this set is a man over 45 who had been exposed to COVID-19. Both conserved end residues are part of each CDR3.

v_call cdr3_aa
TRBV27 CASRRLVSSYEQYF
TRBV2 CASSEAQGWEGSEQYF
TRBV25-1 CASSEYEGGYGYTF
TRBV3-1/TRBV3-2 CASSLGASNQPQHF
TRBV11-1 CASSSQKIMSLKLSF
TRBV7-9 CASSLGQAGGNTIYF
TRBV28 CASSFRANYGYTF
TRBV7-9 CASSLDRGGNEQFF
TRBV7-2 CASSLARGSNQPQHF
TRBV7-9 CASSSTGYGNSPLHF
TRBV10-2 CASADREGRTQYF
TRBV5-1 CASSWRQGKRQETQYF
TRBV19 CASSEQGVYYGYTF
TRBV5-1 CASSSRPRADTQYF
TRBV5-1 CASSSISGAPETQYF
TRBV28 CAHGLNTEAFF
TRBV11-2 CASSPYRVNSPLHF
TRBV7-2 CASSSGANYGYTF
TRBV19 CASSIDDRGGLSQHF
TRBV28 CASSPRTIAKNIQYF
TRBV25-1 CASSEWADYGYTF
TRBV7-2 CASSVDRSVSGTEAFF
TRBV28 CASSLLGQGLGYTF
TRBV16 CASSPLRSYGRGSYGYTF
TRBV19 CASSIQGVGEKLFF
TRBV5-1 CASKLDLNTEAFF
TRBV6-6 CASSRKGSYNEQFF
TRBV5-1 CASRLEGTGNEKLFF
TRBV5-1 CASSLDGFATNEKLFF
TRBV7-3 CASSRWGRAASGADEQFF
TRBV7-9 CASSQLPGLGPRETQYF
TRBV3-1/TRBV3-2 CASSRWTDTYGYTF
TRBV5-1 CASSYRQGSYNEQFF
TRBV7-9 CASSLVGAYEQYF
TRBV7-3 CASSLNPSRSGDEQYF
TRBV7-9 CASSHRTGTGRSYNEQFF
TRBV29-1 CSQGGAILNEQFF
TRBV5-1 CASSLSQGAYGYTF
TRBV5-1 CASSLEGTGGTNTEAFF
TRBV6-7 CASSYPLPQGAMDTEAFF